This T cell receptor (beta chain) derives from a study of blood T cells in healthy people across ages. The ends were cut back, 2 bases at V and 5 bases at J, with 14 bases in the middle. Germline CDR1 and CDR2: DFQATT and SNEGSKA (reference sequence). The CDR3 consists of 14 residues. The sample holds a few counts of this clonotype. For the second PCR, which ran for roughly 7 to 11 cycles, a sample-barcoded 5' primer and a J-beta primer mix were used. A template-switch adaptor with 12 random nucleotides tagged each cDNA molecule. TCRdb reanalysed the 5' RACE reads using MiXCR and keeps one entry per CDR3 protein. The data contain about 1,400,000 distinct CDR3 sequences, 45% to 70% of them singletons.

The sample was blood. The origin of this receptor is a man aged 18 to 29 in good health. The rearrangement uses TRBV20-1 and TRBJ2-3; D perhaps matches TRBD2 (6 bases). CDR3 residues: CSARTQGGEDTQYF. CDR3 bases: TGCAGTGCTAGAACGCAGGGAGGAGAAGATACGCAGTATTTT.